This T cell receptor (beta chain) was identified during a study of cytomegalovirus exposure and HLA in healthy donors. All the people who gave samples were healthy bone marrow donors. General study results and limits: On later analysis, the bulk of CMV-associated TCR beta chains appeared to be HLA-restricted. Some V segments (TRBV6-2 and TRBV6-3 among them) were excluded as indistinguishable. The authors judged a highly shared variant cluster likely a sequencing artifact.

Concerning this clone: Its antigen is undetermined.

The PCR ran on 60 Vbeta and 13 Jbeta primers. This table comes from immunoSEQ multiplex PCR, and its TCRdb copy is limited to in-frame clones, with some not included. Among fewer than 200,000 clones listed, approximately 72% were seen once. The trim removed 2 bases at V and 3 bases at J, leaving 9 bases unmatched. This CDR3 spans 16 amino acids. Germline lookup yields CDR1 MNHNS and CDR2 SASEGT. Sequencing was performed on PBMCs. The chain joins TRBV6-1 to TRBJ1-2; 7 bases agree with TRBD1. This TCR came from a man in his forties in good health and CMV-seropositive. Written as DNA, the CDR3 is TGTGCCAGCAGTGAAACGACAGGGTGGAGCGACTATGGCTACACCTTC. It codes for CASSETTGWSDYGYTF.